This TCR beta chain was sequenced for a study of CD8 T cells in Susac syndrome. Reverse transcription used about 0.45 to 1 ug RNA and random hexamers. TCR beta CDR3 was amplified by immunoSEQ covering 54 Vbeta and 13 Jbeta. TCRdb re-analysed the immunoSEQ multiplex PCR reads in MiXCR, keeping a single row per CDR3 protein. The table has some 400,000 distinct CDR3 sequences, around 85% seen once; the top ten hold about 0.1%. TCR beta sequencing covered blood CD8+ and CD4+ T cells. Isolation of CD8+ and CD4+ T cells was performed negatively, whereas enrichment of TEMRA cells was done by FACS. Material: CD8+ T cells from PBMCs. The clonotype originates from a human donor with multiple sclerosis.

The CDR3 region has the DNA TGTGCCAGCAGCCAAGATCGAATGTTCCACGAGCAGTACTTC. It translates to CASSQDRMFHEQYF. J is TRBJ2-7 and V is TRBV14; D not resolved. V lost 0 bases and J lost 5, with 11 bases in between. The CDR3 is 14 residues long. Germline lookup yields CDR1 SGHDN and CDR2 FVKESK.